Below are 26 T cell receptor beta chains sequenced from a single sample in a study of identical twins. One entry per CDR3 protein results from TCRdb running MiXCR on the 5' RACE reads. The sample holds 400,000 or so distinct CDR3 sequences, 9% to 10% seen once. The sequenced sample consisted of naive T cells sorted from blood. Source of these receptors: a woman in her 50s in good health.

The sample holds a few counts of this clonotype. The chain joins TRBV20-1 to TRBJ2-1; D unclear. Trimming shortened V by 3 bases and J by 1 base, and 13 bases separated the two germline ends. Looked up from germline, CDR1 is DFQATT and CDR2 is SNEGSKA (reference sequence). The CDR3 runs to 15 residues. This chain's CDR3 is CSASETHASYNEQFF. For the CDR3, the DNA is TGCAGTGCTAGCGAGACCCATGCTTCCTACAATGAGCAGTTCTTC.

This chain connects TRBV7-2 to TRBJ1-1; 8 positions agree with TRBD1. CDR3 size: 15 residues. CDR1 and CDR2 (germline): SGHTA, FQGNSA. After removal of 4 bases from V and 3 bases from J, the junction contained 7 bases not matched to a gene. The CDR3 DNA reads TGTGCCAGCAGCTCCAACAGGGGGACTCACACTGAAGCTTTCTTT. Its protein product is CASSSNRGTHTEAFF. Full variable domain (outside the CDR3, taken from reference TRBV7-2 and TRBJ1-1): GAGVSQSPSNKVTEKGKDVELRCDPISGHTALYWYRQSLGQGLEFLIYFQGNSAPDKSGLPSDRFSAERTGGSVSTLTIQRTQQEDSAVYLCASSSNRGTHTEAFFGQGTRLTVV.

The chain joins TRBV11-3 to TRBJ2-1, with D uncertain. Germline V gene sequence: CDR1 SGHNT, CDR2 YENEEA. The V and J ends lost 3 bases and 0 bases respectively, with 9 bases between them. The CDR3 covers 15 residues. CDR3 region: CASSFVSSSYNEQFF. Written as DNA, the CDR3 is TGTGCCAGCAGCTTTGTCTCGAGCTCCTACAATGAGCAGTTCTTC.

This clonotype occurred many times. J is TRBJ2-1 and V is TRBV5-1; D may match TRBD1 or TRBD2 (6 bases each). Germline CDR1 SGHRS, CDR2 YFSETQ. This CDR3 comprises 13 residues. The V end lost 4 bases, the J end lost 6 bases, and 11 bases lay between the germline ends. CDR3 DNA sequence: TGCGCCAGCAGCAAGGGGGGCAGCAATGAGCAGTTCTTC. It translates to CASSKGGSNEQFF. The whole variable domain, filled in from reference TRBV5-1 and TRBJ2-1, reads KAGVTQTPRYLIKTRGQQVTLSCSPISGHRSVSWYQQTPGQGLQFLFEYFSETQRNKGNFPGRFSGRQFSNSRSEMNVSTLELGDSALYLCASSKGGSNEQFFGPGTRLTVL.

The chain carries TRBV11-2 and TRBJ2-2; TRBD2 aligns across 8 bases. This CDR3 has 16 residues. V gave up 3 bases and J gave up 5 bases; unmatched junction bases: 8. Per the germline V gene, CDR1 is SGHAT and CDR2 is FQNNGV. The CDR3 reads CASSFRAGVRTGELFF. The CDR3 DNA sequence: TGTGCCAGCAGCTTCAGAGCGGGAGTAAGAACCGGGGAGCTGTTTTTT.

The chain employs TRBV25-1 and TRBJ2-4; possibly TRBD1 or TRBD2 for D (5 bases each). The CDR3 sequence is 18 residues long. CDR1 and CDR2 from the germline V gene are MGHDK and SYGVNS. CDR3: CATAEGQMTVLAKNIQYF. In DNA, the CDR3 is TGTGCTACAGCAGAGGGTCAGATGACAGTTTTAGCCAAAAACATTCAGTACTTC.

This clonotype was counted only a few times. This CDR3 reads CSAIDRGGHNEQFF. In DNA, the CDR3 is TGCAGTGCTATCGACAGGGGGGGCCACAATGAGCAGTTCTTC. The chain has TRBV20-1 and TRBJ2-1; 9 bases are shared with TRBD1. The CDR3 length is 14 residues. V shed 4 bases and J 5 bases; nucleotides not matched to a gene: 6. In germline, CDR1 is DFQATT, CDR2 SNEGSKA (reference sequence).

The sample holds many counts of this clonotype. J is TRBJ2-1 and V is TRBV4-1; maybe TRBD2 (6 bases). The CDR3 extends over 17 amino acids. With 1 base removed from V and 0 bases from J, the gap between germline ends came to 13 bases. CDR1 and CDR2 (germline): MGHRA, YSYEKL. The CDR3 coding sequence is TGCGCCAGCAGCCAAGCAAGTAGCGGTTTCTCCTACAATGAGCAGTTCTTC. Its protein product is CASSQASSGFSYNEQFF.

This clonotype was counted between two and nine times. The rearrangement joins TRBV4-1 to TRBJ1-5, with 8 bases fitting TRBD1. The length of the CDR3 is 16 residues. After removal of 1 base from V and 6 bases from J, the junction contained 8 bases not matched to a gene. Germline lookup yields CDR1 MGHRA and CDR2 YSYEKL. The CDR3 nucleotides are TGCGCCAGCAGCCAAGCCCCCAGGGGGCAAAGTCAGCCCCAGCATTTT. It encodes CASSQAPRGQSQPQHF.

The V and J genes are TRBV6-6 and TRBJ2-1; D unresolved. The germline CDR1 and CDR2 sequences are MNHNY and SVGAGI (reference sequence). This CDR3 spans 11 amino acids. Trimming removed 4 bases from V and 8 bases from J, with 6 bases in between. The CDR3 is CASSSFDEQFF. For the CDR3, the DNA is TGTGCCAGCAGTTCATTCGATGAGCAGTTCTTC.

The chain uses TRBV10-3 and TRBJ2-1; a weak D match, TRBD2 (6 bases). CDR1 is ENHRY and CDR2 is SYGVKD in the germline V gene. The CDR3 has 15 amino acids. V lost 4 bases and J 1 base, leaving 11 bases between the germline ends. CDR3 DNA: TGTGCCATCAGTGGCCCGGGACTTTCCTACAATGAGCAGTTCTTC. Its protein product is CAISGPGLSYNEQFF.

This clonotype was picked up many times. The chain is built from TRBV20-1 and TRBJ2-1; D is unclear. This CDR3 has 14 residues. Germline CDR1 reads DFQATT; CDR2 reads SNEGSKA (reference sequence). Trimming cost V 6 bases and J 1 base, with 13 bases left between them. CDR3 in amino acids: CSAPSRSSYNEQFF. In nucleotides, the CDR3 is TGCAGTGCCCCGTCTAGGAGTTCCTACAATGAGCAGTTCTTC.

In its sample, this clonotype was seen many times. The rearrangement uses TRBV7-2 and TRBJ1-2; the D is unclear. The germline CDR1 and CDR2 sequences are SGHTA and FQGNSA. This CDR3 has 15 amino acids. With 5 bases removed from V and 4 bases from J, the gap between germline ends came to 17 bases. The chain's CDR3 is CASSPAGRTLYGYTF. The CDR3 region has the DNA TGTGCCAGCAGCCCCGCAGGACGGACGCTCTATGGCTACACCTTC.

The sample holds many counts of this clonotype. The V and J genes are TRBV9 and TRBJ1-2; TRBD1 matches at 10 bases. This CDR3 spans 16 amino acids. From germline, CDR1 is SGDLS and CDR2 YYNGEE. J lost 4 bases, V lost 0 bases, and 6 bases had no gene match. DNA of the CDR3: TGTGCCAGCAGCGTAGGGGACAGGGGACGGGGCTATGGCTACACCTTC. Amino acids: CASSVGDRGRGYGYTF.

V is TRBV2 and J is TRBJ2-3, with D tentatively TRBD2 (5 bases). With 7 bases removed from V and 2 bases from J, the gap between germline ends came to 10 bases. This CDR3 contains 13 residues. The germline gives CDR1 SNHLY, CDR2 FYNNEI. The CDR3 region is CASKDLATDTQYF. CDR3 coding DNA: TGTGCCAGCAAGGATCTAGCCACAGATACGCAGTATTTT.

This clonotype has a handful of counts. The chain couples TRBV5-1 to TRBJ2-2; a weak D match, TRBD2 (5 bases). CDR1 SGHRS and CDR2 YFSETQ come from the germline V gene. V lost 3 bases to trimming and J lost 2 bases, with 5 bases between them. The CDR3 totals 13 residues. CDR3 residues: CASSWTNTGELFF. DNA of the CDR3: TGCGCCAGCAGCTGGACTAACACCGGGGAGCTGTTTTTT. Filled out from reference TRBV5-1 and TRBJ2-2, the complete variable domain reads KAGVTQTPRYLIKTRGQQVTLSCSPISGHRSVSWYQQTPGQGLQFLFEYFSETQRNKGNFPGRFSGRQFSNSRSEMNVSTLELGDSALYLCASSWTNTGELFFGEGSRLTVL.

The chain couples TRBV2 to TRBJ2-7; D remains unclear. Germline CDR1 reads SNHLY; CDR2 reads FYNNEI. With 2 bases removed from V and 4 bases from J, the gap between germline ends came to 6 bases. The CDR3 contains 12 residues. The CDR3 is CASSEWEYEQYV. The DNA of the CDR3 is TGTGCCAGCAGTGAATGGGAATACGAGCAGTACGTC.

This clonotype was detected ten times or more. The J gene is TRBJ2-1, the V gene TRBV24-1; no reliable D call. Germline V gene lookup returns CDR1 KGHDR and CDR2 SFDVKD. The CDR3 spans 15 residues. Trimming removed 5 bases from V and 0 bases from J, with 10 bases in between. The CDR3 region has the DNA TGTGCCACCAGTGGACGGCTAAGCTCCTACAATGAGCAGTTCTTC. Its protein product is CATSGRLSSYNEQFF.

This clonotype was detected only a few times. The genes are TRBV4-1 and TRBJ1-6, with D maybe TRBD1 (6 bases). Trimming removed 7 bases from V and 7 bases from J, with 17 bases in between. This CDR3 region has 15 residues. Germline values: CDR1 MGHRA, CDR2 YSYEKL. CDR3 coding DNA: TGCGCCAGCACCCTCGGGGGAGGGGGAAATTCACCCCTCCACTTT. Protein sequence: CASTLGGGGNSPLHF.

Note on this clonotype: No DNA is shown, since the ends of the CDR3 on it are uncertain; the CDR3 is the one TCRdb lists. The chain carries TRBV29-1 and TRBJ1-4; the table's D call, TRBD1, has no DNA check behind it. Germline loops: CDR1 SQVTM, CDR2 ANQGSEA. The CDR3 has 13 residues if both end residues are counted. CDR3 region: CSVGTGSRGVRFF.

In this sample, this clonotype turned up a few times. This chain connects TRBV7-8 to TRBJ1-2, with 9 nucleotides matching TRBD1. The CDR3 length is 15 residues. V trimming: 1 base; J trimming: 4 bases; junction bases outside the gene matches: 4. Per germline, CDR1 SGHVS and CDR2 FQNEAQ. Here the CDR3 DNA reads TGTGCCAGCAGCTTAGGGGGACAGGGAGTCTATGGCTACACCTTC. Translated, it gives CASSLGGQGVYGYTF.

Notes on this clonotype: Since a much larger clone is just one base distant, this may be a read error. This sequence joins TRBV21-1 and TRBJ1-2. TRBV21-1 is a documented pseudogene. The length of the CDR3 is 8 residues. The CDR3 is CASAVGTF. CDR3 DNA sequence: TGTGCCAGCGCCGTGGGGACCTTC.

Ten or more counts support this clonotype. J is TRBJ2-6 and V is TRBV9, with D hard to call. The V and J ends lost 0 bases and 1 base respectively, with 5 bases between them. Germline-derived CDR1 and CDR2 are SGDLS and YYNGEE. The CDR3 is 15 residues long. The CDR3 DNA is TGTGCCAGCAGCGTAGGATCTTCTGGGGCCAACGTCCTGACTTTC. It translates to CASSVGSSGANVLTF.

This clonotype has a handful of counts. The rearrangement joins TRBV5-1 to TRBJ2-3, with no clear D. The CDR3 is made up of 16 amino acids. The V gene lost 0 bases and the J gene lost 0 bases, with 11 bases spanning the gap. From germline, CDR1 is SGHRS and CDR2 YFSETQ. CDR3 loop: CASSLAPTRSTDTQYF. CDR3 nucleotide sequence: TGCGCCAGCAGCTTGGCCCCGACTCGGAGCACAGATACGCAGTATTTT. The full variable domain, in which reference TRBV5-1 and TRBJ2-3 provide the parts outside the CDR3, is KAGVTQTPRYLIKTRGQQVTLSCSPISGHRSVSWYQQTPGQGLQFLFEYFSETQRNKGNFPGRFSGRQFSNSRSEMNVSTLELGDSALYLCASSLAPTRSTDTQYFGPGTRLTVL.

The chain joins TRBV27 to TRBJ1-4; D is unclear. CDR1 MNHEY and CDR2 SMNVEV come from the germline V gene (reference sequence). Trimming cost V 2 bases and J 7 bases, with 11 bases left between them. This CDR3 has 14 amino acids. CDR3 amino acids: CASSLRATAEKLFF. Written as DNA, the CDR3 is TGTGCCAGCAGTTTAAGGGCCACGGCTGAAAAACTGTTTTTT.

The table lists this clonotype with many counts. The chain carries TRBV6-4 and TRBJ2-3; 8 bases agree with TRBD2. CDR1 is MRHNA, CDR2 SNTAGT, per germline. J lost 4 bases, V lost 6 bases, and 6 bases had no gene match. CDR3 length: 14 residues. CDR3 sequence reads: CASSSGGGADTQYF. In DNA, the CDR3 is TGTGCCAGCAGCTCGGGGGGGGGCGCAGATACGCAGTATTTT.